This entry lists 28 T cell receptor beta chains sequenced from one sample in a study of blood T cell repertoires in COVID-19 (dated by TCRdb to 2019 to 2021). Receptor amplification or capture employed the immunoSEQ multiplex PCR assay. Here the immuneACCESS table is served through TCRdb, limited to in-frame sequences with V and J called. Missing clones are a known gap in these copies; in checked studies unresolved V genes cover under half, and the rest lacks a known reason. This sample is represented by 80,000 to 100,000 clones; about 90% of them were singletons. The biggest ten clones account for 3.5% to 5% of the sample. Sequencing was done on a sample of peripheral blood. These receptors came from a human donor with COVID-19, enrolled during active disease. The donor label of this sample is uncertain.

V is TRBV6-5 and J is TRBJ1-1, with 7 bases aligning to TRBD1. Germline V gene data show CDR1 as MNHEY and CDR2 as SVGAGI. V lost 5 bases to trimming and J lost 6 bases; unmatched junction nucleotides: 3. The CDR3 has 12 residues. CDR3 DNA: TGTGCCAGCAGTACAGGGACAGCTGAAGCTTTCTTT. Encoded protein: CASSTGTAEAFF.

V gene TRBV11-2 combines with J gene TRBJ2-3; D might be TRBD2 (6 bases). The V gene lost 5 bases and the J gene lost 4 bases, with 10 bases spanning the gap. CDR1 and CDR2 (germline): SGHAT, FQNNGV. This CDR3 has 13 amino acids. CDR3 DNA: TGTGCCAGCAGCCGCCCGGGAGCAGATACGCAGTATTTT. It is translated as CASSRPGADTQYF.

The genes are TRBV9 and TRBJ2-2; D remains unclear. Trimming removed 0 bases from V and 5 bases from J, with 5 bases in between. CDR3 length equals 13 residues. Germline V lookup: CDR1 SGDLS, CDR2 YYNGEE. The CDR3 protein is CASSVAPTGELFF. For the CDR3, the DNA is TGTGCCAGCAGCGTAGCCCCTACCGGGGAGCTGTTTTTT. The whole variable domain, remainder taken from reference TRBV9 and TRBJ2-2, is DSGVTQTPKHLITATGQRVTLRCSPRSGDLSVYWYQQSLDQGLQFLIQYYNGEERAKGNILERFSAQQFPDLHSELNLSSLELGDSALYFCASSVAPTGELFFGEGSRLTVL.

This clone was detected once. The rearrangement uses TRBV5-1 and TRBJ2-2, with 10 nucleotides matching TRBD2. Germline trimming cut 2 bases from V and 3 bases from J; bases unmatched to any gene: 1. This CDR3 spans 15 amino acids. Germline loops: CDR1 SGHRS, CDR2 YFSETQ. As DNA, the CDR3 is TGCGCCAGCAGCTTTCTAGCGGGGGACACCGGGGAGCTGTTTTTT. This codes for CASSFLAGDTGELFF.

The gene calls are TRBV19 and TRBJ1-5; weak D call: TRBD1 (5 bases). V was trimmed by 3 bases and J by 5 bases, leaving 11 bases between them. This CDR3 has 14 residues. Germline V gene data show CDR1 as LNHDA and CDR2 as SQIVND (reference sequence). In DNA form, the CDR3 reads TGTGCCAGTAGTATTTCAGGGTGGGATCAGCCCCAGCATTTT. The encoded protein is CASSISGWDQPQHF.

The chain joins TRBV9 to TRBJ2-1; the D is unclear. CDR1 is SGDLS and CDR2 is YYNGEE in the germline V gene. The V end lost 0 bases, the J end lost 6 bases, and 13 bases lay between the germline ends. CDR3 size: 15 residues. In nucleotides, the CDR3 is TGTGCCAGCAGCGTAGTGGAGCGTCCATTCAATGAGCAGTTCTTC. Amino acid sequence: CASSVVERPFNEQFF. Looking up the rest from reference TRBV9 and TRBJ2-1 gives the full variable domain: DSGVTQTPKHLITATGQRVTLRCSPRSGDLSVYWYQQSLDQGLQFLIQYYNGEERAKGNILERFSAQQFPDLHSELNLSSLELGDSALYFCASSVVERPFNEQFFGPGTRLTVL.

The CDR3 spells CASSGRAWDRGRKETQYF. The DNA of the CDR3 is TGTGCCAGCAGCGGACGAGCATGGGACAGGGGGCGCAAGGAGACCCAGTACTTC. The chain uses TRBV9 and TRBJ2-5, with 12 nucleotides matching TRBD1. The germline gives CDR1 SGDLS, CDR2 YYNGEE. Trimming at V came to 3 bases and at J to 5 bases, leaving 14 bases not matched to a gene. The CDR3 runs 18 residues.

The chain links TRBV5-4 to TRBJ1-2; 11 bases match TRBD1. V shed 0 bases, J shed 0 bases, and the junction held 7 bases outside the gene matches. This CDR3 is 18 amino acids long. Germline lookup yields CDR1 SGHNT and CDR2 YYREEE (reference sequence). Written as DNA, the CDR3 is TGTGCCAGCAGCTTGGACGGGACAGGGGGGAATACTAACTATGGCTACACCTTC. Translation gives CASSLDGTGGNTNYGYTF.

This clone was observed a handful of times. The V call is TRBV5-5, the J call TRBJ2-7, with D tentatively TRBD1 (7 bases). The CDR3 runs to 15 residues. The V end lost 3 bases, the J end lost 3 bases, and 16 bases lay between the germline ends. Germline V gives CDR1 SGHKS, CDR2 YYEKEE (reference sequence). CDR3 DNA: TGTGCCAGCAGCTCGGGGGCGGGACAGAGCTACGAGCAGTACTTC. It specifies CASSSGAGQSYEQYF.

The CDR3 region has the DNA TGTGCCAGTAGCAACCCTCAGGGGGCGCGGGGCAAAAACATTCAGTACTTC. This codes for CASSNPQGARGKNIQYF. The chain uses TRBV19 and TRBJ2-4, with 8 bases lining up with TRBD1. CDR3 length equals 17 residues. V lost 6 bases and J lost 3; bases outside the gene matches: 13. Germline CDR1 reads LNHDA; CDR2 reads SQIVND (reference sequence).

This sequence joins TRBV2 and TRBJ2-1; TRBD2 matches 13 bases. CDR3 length: 19 residues. V was pared by 6 bases and J by 1 base, with 12 bases of the junction left unmatched. Germline V lookup: CDR1 SNHLY, CDR2 FYNNEI. DNA for the CDR3: TGTGCCAGCAGGGAACTAGCGGGAGGGCCCAAGGGGTCCTACAATGAGCAGTTCTTC. It yields the protein CASRELAGGPKGSYNEQFF.

This chain connects TRBV4-1 to TRBJ2-7, with D perhaps matching TRBD1 (5 bases). The germline V gene encodes CDR1 MGHRA and CDR2 YSYEKL. This CDR3 contains 16 residues. V dropped 0 bases and J dropped 0 bases, with 12 bases sitting between them. The CDR3 loop reads CASSQDGRDSSYEQYF. The CDR3, as DNA: TGCGCCAGCAGCCAAGATGGCAGGGATAGCTCCTACGAGCAGTACTTC.

The chain carries TRBV5-4 and TRBJ2-1; the match to TRBD2 covers 10 bases. The V gene end was trimmed by 1 base and the J gene end by 0 bases; junction bases not matched to a gene: 4. Germline CDR1 SGHNT, CDR2 YYREEE (reference sequence). CDR3 length equals 17 residues. The CDR3 DNA follows: TGTGCCAGCAGCTTGAGCGGGGGGGCGAGCTCCTACAATGAGCAGTTCTTC. It yields the protein CASSLSGGASSYNEQFF. Supplemented by reference TRBV5-4 and TRBJ2-1, the full variable domain reads ETGVTQSPTHLIKTRGQQVTLRCSSQSGHNTVSWYQQALGQGPQFIFQYYREEENGRGNFPPRFSGLQFPNYSSELNVNALELDDSALYLCASSLSGGASSYNEQFFGPGTRLTVL.

The chain joins TRBV5-1 to TRBJ2-3, with 8 bases matching TRBD1. The CDR3 is made up of 15 amino acids. Germline lookup yields CDR1 SGHRS and CDR2 YFSETQ. V lost 0 bases to trimming and J lost 5 bases; unmatched junction nucleotides: 5. The CDR3 region has the DNA TGCGCCAGCAGCTTGGCGGACAGGGAAGGAGATACGCAGTATTTT. Translated, it gives CASSLADREGDTQYF.

V is TRBV4-1 and J is TRBJ1-3, with D possibly being TRBD1 (6 bases). The V gene lost 0 bases and the J gene lost 4 bases, with 10 bases spanning the gap. This CDR3 has 15 amino acids. CDR1 and CDR2 from the germline V gene are MGHRA and YSYEKL. The CDR3 coding sequence is TGCGCCAGCAGCCAAGATCCAGGGACAGGAAACACCATATATTTT. This sequence encodes CASSQDPGTGNTIYF.

CDR3 DNA sequence: TGTGCCAGCAGCCAATTACAGGGAAACACCATATATTTT. This gives the protein CASSQLQGNTIYF. The chain recombines TRBV11-2 with TRBJ1-3; D is undetermined. With 5 bases removed from V and 4 bases from J, the gap between germline ends came to 9 bases. CDR1 and CDR2 (germline): SGHAT, FQNNGV. The CDR3 length is 13 residues.

This chain uses TRBV5-1 with TRBJ2-7; 8 bases are shared with TRBD1. The CDR3 totals 13 residues. Germline-derived CDR1 and CDR2 are SGHRS and YFSETQ. The J segment lost 6 bases and the V segment lost 4 bases, leaving 6 bases of the junction unmatched. The CDR3, as DNA: TGCGCCAGCAGCCCCCGGACAGGGTCCGAGCAGTACTTC. It codes for CASSPRTGSEQYF.

With regard to this clone: Other DNA sequences from this sample encode an identical CDR3 as well. This chain uses TRBV20-1 with TRBJ2-5; no clear D. Per the germline V gene, CDR1 is DFQATT and CDR2 is SNEGSKA (reference sequence). The CDR3 length is 11 residues. The ends were cut back, 2 bases at V and 5 bases at J, with 6 bases in the middle. CDR3: CSARSQETQYF. In DNA, the CDR3 is TGCAGTGCTAGATCACAGGAGACCCAGTACTTC.

This chain uses TRBV11-3 with TRBJ1-2, with 8 positions matching TRBD1. Germline V gene sequence: CDR1 SGHNT, CDR2 YENEEA. Trimming cost V 5 bases and J 4 bases; bases outside gene matches: 15. This CDR3 has 17 amino acids. This CDR3 is CASSAAGGAAFGYGYTF. In DNA, the CDR3 is TGTGCCAGCAGCGCCGCAGGGGGCGCGGCCTTTGGCTATGGCTACACCTTC.

The count of this clone is one. V usage is TRBV6-5 and J usage is TRBJ1-1; D is perhaps TRBD1 (6 bases). Deletions cut 6 bases from V and 0 bases from J, with 11 bases between. In germline, CDR1 is MNHEY, CDR2 SVGAGI. The CDR3 sequence is 14 residues long. CDR3 DNA sequence: TGTGCCAGCAGCTCCGGACAGATGAACACTGAAGCTTTCTTT. The encoded protein is CASSSGQMNTEAFF.

The chain combines TRBV6-2 or TRBV6-3 with TRBJ2-3; D is uncertain. The CDR3 covers 14 residues. The germline V gene encodes CDR1 MNHEY and CDR2 SVGEGT. The V end lost 1 base, the J end lost 2 bases, and 7 bases lay between the germline ends. The CDR3 DNA sequence: TGTGCCAGCAGTTACTGGCTCGCCACAGATACGCAGTATTTT. Translating gives CASSYWLATDTQYF.

This chain connects TRBV11-2 to TRBJ2-3, with TRBD2 matching 8 bases. Unmatched junction bases numbered 6, after V lost 1 base and J lost 6 bases. Germline CDR1 is SGHAT and CDR2 is FQNNGV. This CDR3 spans 15 amino acids. The chain's CDR3 is CASSLGGGSADTQYF. The CDR3 DNA reads TGTGCCAGCAGCTTAGGCGGGGGGTCGGCGGATACGCAGTATTTT.

The chain uses TRBV2 and TRBJ1-1; possibly TRBD1 for D (5 bases). Trimming removed 6 bases from V and 4 bases from J, with 15 bases in between. The CDR3 totals 14 residues. Germline V gives CDR1 SNHLY, CDR2 FYNNEI. In nucleotides, the CDR3 is TGTGCCAGCAGAGGCGGCAGGGATATCACTGAAGCTTTCTTT. Encoded protein: CASRGGRDITEAFF.

The chain joins TRBV5-1 to TRBJ1-6, with 10 nucleotides matching TRBD1. The CDR3 sequence is 17 residues long. Per the germline V gene, CDR1 is SGHRS and CDR2 is YFSETQ. V trimming: 4 bases; J trimming: 13 bases; junction bases outside the gene matches: 17. DNA of the CDR3: TGCGCCAGCAGCCCTGGAGGGGGGGACAGGGGAATCGACCCCCTCCACTTT. This encodes CASSPGGGDRGIDPLHF.

The genes are TRBV3-1 (or the pseudogene TRBV3-2) and TRBJ1-4; D might be TRBD1 (5 bases). The CDR3 consists of 17 residues. Trimming took 1 base from V and 2 from J, leaving 14 bases between them. Germline V gene sequence: CDR1 LGHDT, CDR2 YNNKEL (reference sequence). The CDR3 DNA reads TGTGCCAGCAGCCAAGGCCTCCTCGGGGGTACTAATGAAAAACTGTTTTTT. Its protein is CASSQGLLGGTNEKLFF.

This clone was detected once. The chain links TRBV10-3 to TRBJ2-7, with TRBD2 matching over 11 bases. CDR1 and CDR2 from the germline V gene are ENHRY and SYGVKD. The CDR3 contains 18 residues. V dropped 4 bases and J dropped 0; count of bases not matched to a gene: 11. CDR3 amino acids: CAISGTSGQTYPSYEQYF. CDR3 in DNA: TGTGCCATCAGTGGGACTAGCGGGCAAACCTACCCCTCCTACGAGCAGTACTTC.

The rearrangement uses TRBV6-5 and TRBJ2-1; TRBD2 agrees at 7 bases. This CDR3 has 13 residues. J was trimmed by 4 bases and V by 9 bases; bases with no gene match: 6. The germline V gene has CDR1 MNHEY and CDR2 SVGAGI. The CDR3 DNA is TGTGCCAGACGCGGGAGTAGGTACAATGAGCAGTTCTTC. Translating it yields CARRGSRYNEQFF.

The rearrangement joins TRBV5-6 to TRBJ2-5; 12 bases agree with TRBD1. The CDR3 extends over 16 amino acids. The J segment lost 4 bases and the V segment lost 4 bases, leaving 8 bases of the junction unmatched. CDR1 SGHDT and CDR2 YYEEEE come from the germline V gene. CDR3: CASSLSRDRGRETQYF. DNA of the CDR3: TGTGCCAGCAGCCTCAGCCGGGACAGGGGGCGAGAGACCCAGTACTTC.